This T cell receptor (beta chain) was recovered during a study of T cell repertoires in cytomegalovirus infection. The wider study: In public TCR beta signatures, there were indications of both CMV infection and matching HLA type. The study, taken as a whole, reports: Cumulative frequency of public TCR beta families picked out carriers of CMV plus the relevant HLA. Clonotypes of TCR beta that were HLA-C-restricted and CMV-specific dominated the ex vivo response.

Germline loops: CDR1 DFQATT, CDR2 SNEGSKA (reference sequence). The CDR3 sequence is 14 residues long. J gave up 1 base and V 3 bases, and 3 bases lay outside the gene matches. MiXCR, run by TCRdb on the reads, gives a single entry per CDR3 protein. This sample has 250,000 to 300,000 distinct CDR3 sequences; roughly 25% occur once, and the top ten carry about 14%. Worth noting for this clonotype: Its antigen remains unidentified.

Source material: PBMCs. This TCR was recovered from a human donor in good health (CMV status not recorded). Some clones in this sample may be carry-over from other donors' samples. The V gene is TRBV20-1, the J gene TRBJ1-5, with 7 bases lining up with TRBD1. In nucleotides, the CDR3 is TGCAGTGCTAGTTTGGGACAGAGCAATCAGCCCCAGCATTTT. Translation: CSASLGQSNQPQHF.